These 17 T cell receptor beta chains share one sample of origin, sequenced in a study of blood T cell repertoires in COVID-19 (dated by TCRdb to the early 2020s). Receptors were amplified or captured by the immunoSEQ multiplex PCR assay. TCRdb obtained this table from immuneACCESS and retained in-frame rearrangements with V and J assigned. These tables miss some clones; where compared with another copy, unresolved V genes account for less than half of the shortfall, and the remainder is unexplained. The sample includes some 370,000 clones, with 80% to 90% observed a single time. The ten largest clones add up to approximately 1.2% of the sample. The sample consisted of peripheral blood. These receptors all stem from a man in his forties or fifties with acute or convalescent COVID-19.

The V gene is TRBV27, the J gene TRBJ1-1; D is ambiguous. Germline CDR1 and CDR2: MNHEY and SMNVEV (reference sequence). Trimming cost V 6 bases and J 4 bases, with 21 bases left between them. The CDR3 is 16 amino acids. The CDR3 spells CASRFSGEGGFTEAFF. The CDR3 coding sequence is TGTGCCAGCAGATTCTCCGGGGAGGGAGGGTTCACTGAAGCTTTCTTT.

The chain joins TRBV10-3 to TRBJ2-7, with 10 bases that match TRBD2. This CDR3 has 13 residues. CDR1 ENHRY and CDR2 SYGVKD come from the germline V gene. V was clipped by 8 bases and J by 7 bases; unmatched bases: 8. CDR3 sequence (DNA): TGTGCCATCGCTCAGCGGGAGGGTTTGGAGCAGTACTTC. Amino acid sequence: CAIAQREGLEQYF.

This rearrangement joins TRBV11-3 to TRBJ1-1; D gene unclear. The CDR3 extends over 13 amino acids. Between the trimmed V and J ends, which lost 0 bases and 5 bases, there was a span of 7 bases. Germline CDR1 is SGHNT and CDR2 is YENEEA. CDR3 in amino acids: CASSLERETEAFF. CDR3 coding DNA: TGTGCCAGCAGCTTAGAACGGGAGACTGAAGCTTTCTTT.

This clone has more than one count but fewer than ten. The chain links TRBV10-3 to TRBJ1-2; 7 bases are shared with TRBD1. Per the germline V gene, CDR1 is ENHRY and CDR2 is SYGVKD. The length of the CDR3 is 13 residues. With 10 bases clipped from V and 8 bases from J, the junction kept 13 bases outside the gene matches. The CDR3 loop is CATRQGLDGGYTF. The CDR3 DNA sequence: TGTGCCACCCGACAGGGCTTAGATGGCGGCTACACCTTC.

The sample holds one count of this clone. CDR3 region: CAISSGGDTEAFF. CDR3 nucleotide sequence: TGTGCCATCAGTTCTGGGGGCGACACTGAAGCTTTCTTT. V gene TRBV10-3 combines with J gene TRBJ1-1; D perhaps matches TRBD1 (6 bases). Deletions cut 5 bases from V and 3 bases from J, with 10 bases between. Germline CDR1 reads ENHRY; CDR2 reads SYGVKD. The CDR3 spans 13 residues.

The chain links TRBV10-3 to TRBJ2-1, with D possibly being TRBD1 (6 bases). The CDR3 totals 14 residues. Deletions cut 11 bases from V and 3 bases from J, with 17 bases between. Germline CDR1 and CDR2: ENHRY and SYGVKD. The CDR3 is CAVSRDNSYNEQFF. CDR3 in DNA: TGTGCCGTCTCCCGGGACAACAGCTACAATGAGCAGTTCTTC.

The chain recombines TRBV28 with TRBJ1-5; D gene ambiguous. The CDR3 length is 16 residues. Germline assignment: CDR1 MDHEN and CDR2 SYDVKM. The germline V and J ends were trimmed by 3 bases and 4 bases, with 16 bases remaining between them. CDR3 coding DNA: TGTGCCAGCAGTTTTTCTGCGGGGTTTGGAAATCAGCCCCAGCATTTT. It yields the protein CASSFSAGFGNQPQHF.

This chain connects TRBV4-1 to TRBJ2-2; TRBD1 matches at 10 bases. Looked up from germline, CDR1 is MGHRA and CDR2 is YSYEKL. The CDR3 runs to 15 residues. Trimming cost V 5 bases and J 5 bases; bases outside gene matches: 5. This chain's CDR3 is CASSYGDRGTGELFF. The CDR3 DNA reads TGCGCCAGCAGCTATGGGGACAGGGGAACCGGGGAGCTGTTTTTT.

This CDR3 is CASSLGGGLIYGYTF. The CDR3 DNA is TGTGCCAGCAGTTTGGGAGGGGGGCTTATCTATGGCTACACCTTC. V usage is TRBV28 and J usage is TRBJ1-2, with D possibly being TRBD1 (6 bases). V was pared by 3 bases and J by 4 bases, with 15 bases between. Germline-derived CDR1 and CDR2 are MDHEN and SYDVKM. The CDR3 has 15 residues.

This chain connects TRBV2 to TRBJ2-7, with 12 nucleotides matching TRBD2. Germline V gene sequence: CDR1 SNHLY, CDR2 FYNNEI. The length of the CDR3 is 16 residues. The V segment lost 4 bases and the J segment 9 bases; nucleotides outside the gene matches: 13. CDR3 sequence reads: CASSVLGLAGPSGQYF. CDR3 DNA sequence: TGTGCCAGCAGTGTACTTGGACTAGCGGGGCCCTCCGGGCAGTACTTC.

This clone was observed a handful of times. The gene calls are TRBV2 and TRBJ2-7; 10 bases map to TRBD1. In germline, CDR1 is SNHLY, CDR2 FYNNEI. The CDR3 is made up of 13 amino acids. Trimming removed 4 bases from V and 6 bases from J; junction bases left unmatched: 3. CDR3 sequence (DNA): TGTGCCAGCAGTGCCGGGACAGGGGTCGAGCAGTACTTC. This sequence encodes CASSAGTGVEQYF.

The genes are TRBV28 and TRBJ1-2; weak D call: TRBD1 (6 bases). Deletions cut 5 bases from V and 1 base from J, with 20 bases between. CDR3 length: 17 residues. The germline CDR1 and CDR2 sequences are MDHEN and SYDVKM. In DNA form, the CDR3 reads TGTGCCAGCAGTCAGGGGTTCCCGAAGCACATTAACTATGGCTACACCTTC. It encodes CASSQGFPKHINYGYTF.

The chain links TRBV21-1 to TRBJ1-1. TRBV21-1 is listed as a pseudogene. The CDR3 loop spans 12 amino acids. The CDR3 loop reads CASSKEGGEAFF. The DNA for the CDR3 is TGTGCCAGCAGCAAAGAGGGAGGAGAAGCTTTCTTT.

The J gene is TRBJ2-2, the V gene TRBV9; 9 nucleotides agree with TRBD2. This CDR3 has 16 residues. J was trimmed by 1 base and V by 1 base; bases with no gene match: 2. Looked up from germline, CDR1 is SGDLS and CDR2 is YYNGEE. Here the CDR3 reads CASSVSGGLNTGELFF. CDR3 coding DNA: TGTGCCAGCAGCGTAAGCGGGGGGCTGAACACCGGGGAGCTGTTTTTT. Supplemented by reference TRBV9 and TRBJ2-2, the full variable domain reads DSGVTQTPKHLITATGQRVTLRCSPRSGDLSVYWYQQSLDQGLQFLIQYYNGEERAKGNILERFSAQQFPDLHSELNLSSLELGDSALYFCASSVSGGLNTGELFFGEGSRLTVL.

In DNA form, the CDR3 reads TGTGCCAGCTCAAGAGACAGGTCGAACACCGGGGAGCTGTTTTTT. This translates into CASSRDRSNTGELFF. This sequence joins TRBV18 and TRBJ2-2; D possibly corresponds to TRBD1 (6 bases). Trimming stripped 5 bases from V and 0 bases from J, with 10 bases between. Germline-derived CDR1 and CDR2 are KGHSH and LQKENI. This CDR3 region has 15 residues.

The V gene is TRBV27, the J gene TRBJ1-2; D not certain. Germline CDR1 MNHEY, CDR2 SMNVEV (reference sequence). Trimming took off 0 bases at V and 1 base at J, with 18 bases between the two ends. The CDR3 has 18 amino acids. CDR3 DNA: TGTGCCAGCAGTTTATCAGGAGGCTTTGGACGGATTAACTATGGCTACACCTTC. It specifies CASSLSGGFGRINYGYTF.

In DNA, the CDR3 is TGTGCCAGCAGCTCCGGGACAGGAATACAAGAGACCCAGTACTTC. It translates to CASSSGTGIQETQYF. The chain recombines TRBV5-6 with TRBJ2-5; TRBD1 matches at 8 bases. J gave up 2 bases and V 3 bases, and 6 bases lay outside the gene matches. This CDR3 has 15 residues. CDR1 and CDR2 (germline): SGHDT, YYEEEE.